Presented here are 18 T cell receptor beta chains from one specimen sequenced in a study of T cell repertoires in ileal Crohn's disease. The data were produced by immunoSEQ multiplex PCR, yet TCRdb's version contains in-frame clones alone and is incomplete. Of some 6,000 clones in the sample, over 70% were seen once. Input material: ileal tissue. The receptors were sampled from an adult with Crohn's disease.

The rearrangement uses TRBV5-4 and TRBJ2-7, with 12 nucleotides matching TRBD1. Germline CDR1 reads SGHNT; CDR2 reads YYREEE (reference sequence). This CDR3 region has 16 residues. V trimming: 2 bases; J trimming: 7 bases; junction bases outside the gene matches: 10. Here the CDR3 reads CASSLPLGQGAREQYF. CDR3 nucleotides: TGTGCCAGCAGCTTACCATTGGGACAGGGGGCCAGGGAGCAGTACTTC.

This chain connects TRBV19 to TRBJ2-3, with D tentatively TRBD2 (5 bases). Trimming took 3 bases from V and 2 from J, leaving 9 bases between them. CDR1 and CDR2 (germline): LNHDA, SQIVND (reference sequence). The CDR3 covers 14 residues. CDR3 sequence (DNA): TGTGCCAGTAGTATGGACTCTTACACAGATACGCAGTATTTT. This encodes CASSMDSYTDTQYF.

The chain carries TRBV5-6 and TRBJ2-3; tentative D call: TRBD1 (5 bases). This CDR3 is 12 amino acids long. Germline V gene sequence: CDR1 SGHDT, CDR2 YYEEEE. Between the trimmed V and J ends, which lost 4 bases and 4 bases, there was a span of 7 bases. The chain's CDR3 is CASSQGSDTQYF. The CDR3 DNA is TGTGCCAGCAGCCAGGGTTCAGATACGCAGTATTTT.

This rearrangement joins TRBV9 to TRBJ2-1; 12 bases are a match to TRBD2. The CDR3 contains 15 residues. The germline CDR1 and CDR2 sequences are SGDLS and YYNGEE. V lost 2 bases and J lost 5; bases outside the gene matches: 2. The CDR3, as DNA: TGTGCCAGCAGCGTCGCTAGCGGGAGGGACAATGAGCAGTTCTTC. Translated, it gives CASSVASGRDNEQFF.

This chain links TRBV18 with TRBJ1-3, with 8 bases aligning to TRBD1. There are 15 residues in the CDR3. CDR1 is KGHSH and CDR2 is LQKENI in the germline V gene. With 1 base clipped from V and 2 bases from J, the junction kept 1 base outside the gene matches. The CDR3 DNA is TGTGCCAGCTCACCACAGACAGGGGCTGGAAACACCATATATTTT. It is translated as CASSPQTGAGNTIYF.

The DNA for the CDR3 is TGTGCCAGCAGCTCGCGAGCCACCTACGAGCAGTACTTC. As protein: CASSSRATYEQYF. This rearrangement joins TRBV7-2 to TRBJ2-7; D not certain. Trimming cost V 4 bases and J 2 bases, with 9 bases left between them. The CDR3 extends over 13 amino acids. Germline V gene lookup returns CDR1 SGHTA and CDR2 FQGNSA.

This chain connects TRBV7-2 to TRBJ2-7; 8 bases align to TRBD2. Trimming took 5 bases from V and 0 from J; bases not matched to a gene: 9. CDR1 is SGHTA, CDR2 FQGNSA, per germline. The CDR3 has 16 amino acids. CDR3 region: CASSPGGTQSSYEQYF. The CDR3, as DNA: TGTGCCAGCAGCCCGGGAGGGACTCAGAGCTCCTACGAGCAGTACTTC. The whole variable domain, filled in from reference TRBV7-2 and TRBJ2-7, reads GAGVSQSPSNKVTEKGKDVELRCDPISGHTALYWYRQSLGQGLEFLIYFQGNSAPDKSGLPSDRFSAERTGGSVSTLTIQRTQQEDSAVYLCASSPGGTQSSYEQYFGPGTRLTVT.

The chain has TRBV11-3 and TRBJ2-7, with D possibly matching TRBD1 (5 bases). The CDR3 runs to 15 residues. Trimming cost V 7 bases and J 0 bases, with 16 bases left between them. CDR1 is SGHNT and CDR2 is YENEEA in the germline V gene. CDR3: CASNNTRADSYEQYF. For the CDR3, the DNA is TGTGCCAGCAACAATACCAGGGCCGACTCCTACGAGCAGTACTTC.

The chain recombines TRBV5-6 with TRBJ1-6; possibly TRBD1 for D (5 bases). Germline CDR1 is SGHDT and CDR2 is YYEEEE. V was cut by 3 bases and J by 9 bases, with 13 bases left in between. CDR3 length: 14 residues. Here the CDR3 reads CASSWVGTTSPLHF. The CDR3 DNA sequence: TGTGCCAGCAGCTGGGTAGGGACTACTTCACCCCTCCACTTT.

The J gene is TRBJ2-4, the V gene TRBV28, with 11 bases aligning to TRBD2. Losses at the gene ends were 4 bases for V and 0 bases for J; bases not matched to a gene: 11. The CDR3 runs to 19 residues. CDR1 and CDR2 (germline): MDHEN, SYDVKM. The CDR3, as DNA: TGTGCCAGCAGTTCCGAACCGGGACTAGCGGTAGAAGCCAAAAACATTCAGTACTTC. It is translated as CASSSEPGLAVEAKNIQYF.

This clone occurred a few times. Other nucleotide sequences from this sample produce the same CDR3. The rearrangement uses TRBV7-9 and TRBJ1-3, with D possibly TRBD1 on 6 matching bases. Deletions cut 4 bases from V and 0 bases from J, with 13 bases between. This CDR3 is 16 amino acids long. The germline V gene encodes CDR1 SEHNR and CDR2 FQNEAQ (reference sequence). CDR3 sequence (DNA): TGTGCCAGCAGCTCTGGACAGCCCAACTCTGGAAACACCATATATTTT. It encodes CASSSGQPNSGNTIYF.

The V call is TRBV6-5, the J call TRBJ1-3; D remains ambiguous. The V and J ends lost 7 bases and 0 bases respectively, with 7 bases between them. Germline V gene lookup returns CDR1 MNHEY and CDR2 SVGAGI. This CDR3 has 13 residues. The CDR3 spells CASTQISGNTIYF. CDR3 bases: TGTGCCAGCACCCAGATCTCTGGAAACACCATATATTTT.

The rearrangement uses TRBV21-1 and TRBJ1-4. TRBV21-1 is a pseudogene. This CDR3 has 16 residues. CDR3: CASSKARAGGSEKLFF. The DNA for the CDR3 is TGTGCCAGCAGCAAAGCGAGGGCGGGAGGTAGTGAAAAACTGTTTTTT.

This clone showed up just a few times. The rearrangement joins TRBV20-1 to TRBJ1-1, with D possibly being TRBD1 (5 bases). Germline CDR1 and CDR2: DFQATT and SNEGSKA (reference sequence). The V gene lost 6 bases and the J gene lost 9 bases, with 14 bases spanning the gap. The CDR3 has 11 amino acids. The CDR3, as DNA: TGCAGTGCCTTGCTTACAGGCAAAGCTTTCTTT. Amino acids: CSALLTGKAFF.

The genes are TRBV5-5 and TRBJ1-1; 7 nucleotides match TRBD1. From germline, CDR1 is SGHKS and CDR2 YYEKEE (reference sequence). V dropped 1 base and J dropped 5; count of bases not matched to a gene: 8. The CDR3 totals 15 residues. CDR3 sequence reads: CASSLFDRVGTEAFF. CDR3 nucleotide sequence: TGTGCCAGCAGCTTGTTCGACAGGGTGGGGACTGAAGCTTTCTTT.

The chain is built from TRBV6-5 and TRBJ2-3, with D perhaps TRBD2 (7 bases). Trimming shortened V by 2 bases and J by 6 bases, and 18 bases separated the two germline ends. The CDR3 covers 16 residues. Germline V CDR1 and CDR2: MNHEY, SVGAGI. CDR3 nucleotides: TGTGCCAGCAGTTACACTAATGCGGGGGCATCGGATACGCAGTATTTT. This codes for CASSYTNAGASDTQYF.

The chain carries TRBV7-2 and TRBJ2-2, with TRBD1 matching over 7 bases. Germline CDR1 SGHTA, CDR2 FQGNSA. Unmatched junction bases numbered 7, after V lost 5 bases and J lost 1 base. The CDR3 totals 16 residues. The CDR3 region is CASSAHRGQNTGELFF. The CDR3 DNA reads TGTGCCAGCAGCGCCCACAGGGGTCAGAACACCGGGGAGCTGTTTTTT.

V and J are TRBV5-4 and TRBJ2-6, with D unclear. This CDR3 region has 15 residues. The V and J ends lost 2 bases and 2 bases respectively, with 8 bases between them. Germline V gene data show CDR1 as SGHNT and CDR2 as YYREEE (reference sequence). The CDR3 loop reads CASSLYRPGANVLTF. CDR3 sequence (DNA): TGTGCCAGCAGCTTATACAGACCTGGGGCCAACGTCCTGACTTTC.